These 8 T cell receptor beta chains originate from one sample sequenced in a study of T-cell reconstitution after alpha-beta-depleted transplantation in children. For TCRbeta, the library was prepared with unique molecular identifiers. Using its own MiXCR run on the PCR reads, TCRdb lists one record per CDR3 protein. The table records a few hundred thousand distinct CDR3 sequences, about 16% of them present only once. Sequences were derived from PBMCs from the stem cell graft donor, sampled from the stem cell graft. These receptor sequences come from a human donor who donated a stem cell graft to a child with acute lymphoblastic leukemia.

This clonotype was seen a few times. The chain employs TRBV12-5 and TRBJ2-1, with 14 bases lining up with TRBD2. The length of the CDR3 is 18 residues. The V gene's germline CDR1 is LGHNT and CDR2 FRNRAP. Germline trimming cut 0 bases from V and 6 bases from J; bases unmatched to any gene: 7. This CDR3 reads CASGLVRLAGGPPNEQFF. The CDR3 DNA follows: TGTGCTAGTGGTTTGGTAAGACTAGCGGGAGGGCCACCCAATGAGCAGTTCTTC.

This clonotype was counted only a few times. V is TRBV7-9 and J is TRBJ2-5; D gene unclear. Germline-derived CDR1 and CDR2 are SEHNR and FQNEAQ (reference sequence). The V gene lost 1 base and the J gene lost 2 bases, with 8 bases spanning the gap. The CDR3 covers 14 residues. CDR3 loop: CASSLVRGQETQYF. The CDR3 region has the DNA TGTGCCAGCAGCTTAGTTCGCGGTCAAGAGACCCAGTACTTC.

This chain joins TRBV7-9 and TRBJ1-1; 10 bases are shared with TRBD1. There are 14 residues in the CDR3. Germline loops: CDR1 SEHNR, CDR2 FQNEAQ (reference sequence). With 6 bases clipped from V and 5 bases from J, the junction kept 6 bases outside the gene matches. The CDR3 DNA reads TGTGCCAGCAGGGAGACAGGGGGCGAGACTGAAGCTTTCTTT. Translation gives CASRETGGETEAFF.

As DNA, the CDR3 is TGTGCCAGCAGCTTAACTAGCGGCGAGCAGTACTTC. Its protein product is CASSLTSGEQYF. The J gene is TRBJ2-7, the V gene TRBV7-3, with D perhaps matching TRBD2 (6 bases). CDR3 length equals 12 residues. The ends were cut back, 0 bases at V and 6 bases at J, with 6 bases in the middle. Germline V gene data show CDR1 as SGHTA and CDR2 as FQGTGA.

This chain links TRBV7-6 with TRBJ2-1, with a possible D match to TRBD1 (5 bases). CDR3 length: 18 amino acids. Trimming took 1 base from V and 0 from J, leaving 16 bases between them. Germline V CDR1 and CDR2: SGHVS, FNYEAQ. CDR3 residues: CASSLVQGTPYSYNEQFF. CDR3 nucleotides: TGTGCCAGCAGCTTAGTCCAGGGTACCCCCTACTCCTACAATGAGCAGTTCTTC.

This clonotype showed up just a few times. The rearrangement uses TRBV29-1 and TRBJ2-5; unclear D gene. V gave up 1 base and J gave up 5 bases, with 5 bases separating them. Germline CDR1 and CDR2: SQVTM and ANQGSEA. The CDR3 sequence is 11 residues long. The DNA for the CDR3 is TGCAGCGTTGAAGGGCTGGAGACCCAGTACTTC. Amino acid sequence: CSVEGLETQYF.

The chain has TRBV2 and TRBJ1-2, with D unresolved. The germline V and J ends were trimmed by 4 bases and 8 bases, with 11 bases remaining between them. CDR1 is SNHLY and CDR2 is FYNNEI in the germline V gene. The CDR3 covers 12 residues. CDR3 nucleotide sequence: TGTGCCAGCAGTGTAGGGCCACTCGGCTACACCTTC. Its protein is CASSVGPLGYTF.

V usage is TRBV5-1 and J usage is TRBJ2-7, with TRBD2 matching 7 bases. Germline loops: CDR1 SGHRS, CDR2 YFSETQ. The CDR3 is 16 amino acids. V was clipped by 0 bases and J by 5 bases; unmatched bases: 11. The CDR3 nucleotides are TGCGCCAGCAGCTTGGTGGGCCGCGGGAGCCCAGACGAGCAGTACTTC. Translated, it gives CASSLVGRGSPDEQYF.